The T cell receptor (beta chain) described here comes from a study of PD-L1 blockade in urothelial cancer. This clone was seen a handful of times. Spiked synthetic TCR analogs estimated absolute template abundance per PCR. Sequenced by immunoSEQ multiplex PCR; TCRdb stores in-frame clones only, minus some. The sample shows 40,000 to 45,000 clones, around 90% of them seen only once. The patients had locally advanced or metastatic urothelial carcinoma. V lost 8 bases, J lost 4 bases, and 15 bases lay in between. In germline, CDR1 is MNHEY, CDR2 SMNVEV (reference sequence). The CDR3 is 14 residues long. This chain connects TRBV27 to TRBJ1-5; D possibly corresponds to TRBD1 (5 bases). This TCR was sampled from a woman aged 55 to 70 with urothelial cancer. Sequencing was performed on PBMCs, taken around atezolizumab (anti-PD-L1) treatment. CDR3: CASSNGGANQPQHF. In DNA form, the CDR3 reads TGTGCCAGCTCGAACGGGGGAGCTAATCAGCCCCAGCATTTT.